This is a list of T cell receptor beta chains from one sample in a study of cytomegalovirus exposure and HLA in healthy donors. Clones were read by immunoSEQ multiplex PCR, and TCRdb kept only the in-frame ones, dropping some. The top ten clones hold 10% of a sample with approximately 89,000 clones, around 74% of them seen once. Specimen: PBMCs. Receptors originate from a man aged 25 to 40 in good health and CMV-seropositive. Both conserved end residues are part of each CDR3. Each record gives: CDR3 DNA, CDR3 protein, D gene, clone size, V gene, J gene. D genes are given only for firm matches. Clone size is shown for a subset of rows, as once, few, many or a class of expanded clone.

DNA: TGTGCCAGCAGTTTGGCAGGGACTGCCCATGAAGCTTTCTTT; CDR3: CASSLAGTAHEAFF; D: .; size: few; V: TRBV27; J: TRBJ1-1
DNA: TGTGCCAGCAGTGATAAAGGGGTCTCTGGGGCCAACGTCCTGACTTTC; CDR3: CASSDKGVSGANVLTF; D: .; size: .; V: TRBV6-1; J: TRBJ2-6
DNA: TGCAGCGTTTCCATTTCAGGGGGTGACACTGAAGCTTTCTTT; CDR3: CSVSISGGDTEAFF; D: TRBD1; size: .; V: TRBV29-1; J: TRBJ1-1
DNA: TGCGCCAGCAGCCCCTGGACAGGGGTGCAACAGGATGAGCAGTTCTTC; CDR3: CASSPWTGVQQDEQFF; D: TRBD1; size: .; V: TRBV5-1; J: TRBJ2-1
DNA: TGTGCCTGGAGCTCCCAGGGTCATCAGCCCCAGCATTTT; CDR3: CAWSSQGHQPQHF; D: .; size: .; V: TRBV30; J: TRBJ1-5
DNA: TGCGCCAGCAGCCCTCTGACAGGTTTTGGGACCCAGTACTTC; CDR3: CASSPLTGFGTQYF; D: .; size: .; V: TRBV4-1; J: TRBJ2-5
DNA: TGCAGCGTTGAACAGACAGACTTACTCATGAACACTGAAGCTTTCTTT; CDR3: CSVEQTDLLMNTEAFF; D: .; size: .; V: TRBV29-1; J: TRBJ1-1
DNA: TGCGCCAGCAGCTGGCCGGGACAGGGGTCTGGGGCCAACGTCCTGACTTTC; CDR3: CASSWPGQGSGANVLTF; D: TRBD1; size: .; V: TRBV5-1; J: TRBJ2-6
DNA: TGTGCAAGCCGGGGGACTAGCACAGATACGCAGTATTTT; CDR3: CASRGTSTDTQYF; D: .; size: .; V: TRBV27; J: TRBJ2-3
DNA: TGTGCCAGCAGCAAAGGTCTCCCCAGACGGGACTCCCTCTACAATGAGCAGTTCTTC; CDR3: CASSKGLPRRDSLYNEQFF; D: .; size: .; V: TRBV21-1; J: TRBJ2-1
DNA: TGTGCCAGTAGAGGGACTAGCGGGAACACCGGGGAGCTGTTTTTT; CDR3: CASRGTSGNTGELFF; D: TRBD2; size: .; V: TRBV19; J: TRBJ2-2
DNA: TGTGCCAGCAGTTCCACAGGGGGAACAGGGAATGAGCAGTTCTTC; CDR3: CASSSTGGTGNEQFF; D: TRBD1; size: .; V: TRBV27; J: TRBJ2-1
DNA: TGTGCCAGCAGGGGAGGTGGCTACACCTTC; CDR3: CASRGGGYTF; D: .; size: .; V: TRBV16; J: TRBJ1-2
DNA: TGTGCCAGCAGCTTCGGGGGTGGAGAGACCCAGTACTTC; CDR3: CASSFGGGETQYF; D: .; size: .; V: TRBV7-9; J: TRBJ2-5
DNA: TGTGCCAGCTCACCACCCGGACAGCCCGCTAGCACAGATACGCAGTATTTT; CDR3: CASSPPGQPASTDTQYF; D: .; size: .; V: TRBV18; J: TRBJ2-3
DNA: TGTGCCAGTACCCCTCGGACAGGGGGCGGGGAGCAGTACTTC; CDR3: CASTPRTGGGEQYF; D: TRBD1; size: few; V: TRBV19; J: TRBJ2-7
DNA: TGCGCCAGCAGCTTGGGGGGGGACTCACCCCTCCACTTT; CDR3: CASSLGGDSPLHF; D: .; size: .; V: TRBV5-1; J: TRBJ1-6
DNA: TGTGCCAGCAGTTTCCCCTTCGAGGGGCCCCAGCATTTT; CDR3: CASSFPFEGPQHF; D: .; size: .; V: TRBV28; J: TRBJ1-5
DNA: TGCGCCAGCAGCCAAGGTACGACAGGGAGAAATTCACCCCTCCACTTT; CDR3: CASSQGTTGRNSPLHF; D: TRBD1; size: .; V: TRBV4-3; J: TRBJ1-6
DNA: TGTGCCAGTACCCGGACAGCTGGGGCCAACGTCCTGACTTTC; CDR3: CASTRTAGANVLTF; D: .; size: .; V: TRBV19; J: TRBJ2-6
DNA: TGTGCCAGCAGCTTAGTGTGGTTGGCGGCGAACACTGAAGCTTTCTTT; CDR3: CASSLVWLAANTEAFF; D: .; size: .; V: TRBV7-2; J: TRBJ1-1
DNA: TGTGCCAGCAGTTTTATCAGGGGGTCTGGAGATACGCAGTATTTT; CDR3: CASSFIRGSGDTQYF; D: TRBD1; size: .; V: TRBV28; J: TRBJ2-3
DNA: TGTGCCAGCAGCCGATCCCAAGGAGGGACGGGTAATGAAAAACTGTTTTTT; CDR3: CASSRSQGGTGNEKLFF; D: .; size: once; V: TRBV9; J: TRBJ1-4
DNA: TGTGCCAATCTCCCGGGACAAACGAATCAGCCCCAGCATTTT; CDR3: CANLPGQTNQPQHF; D: .; size: .; V: TRBV10-3; J: TRBJ1-5
DNA: TGTGCCAGCAGTTACTCGCGGAGGGGTGATGGCTACACCTTC; CDR3: CASSYSRRGDGYTF; D: .; size: once; V: TRBV6-5; J: TRBJ1-2
DNA: TGTGCCAGCCGACCTTCGGACAGGGGGGTTTACGAGCAGTACTTC; CDR3: CASRPSDRGVYEQYF; D: TRBD1; size: .; V: TRBV6-1; J: TRBJ2-7
DNA: TGTGCCAGCAGTGAAATGGGGACAGGGGTAGCCTATGGCTACACCTTC; CDR3: CASSEMGTGVAYGYTF; D: TRBD1; size: .; V: TRBV6-1; J: TRBJ1-2
DNA: TGTGCCAGCAGAGCAGGGTCTGAAGCTTTCTTT; CDR3: CASRAGSEAFF; D: .; size: few; V: TRBV2; J: TRBJ1-1
DNA: TGTGCCAGCAGCTTGGGGCAGGGTGCCTACAATGAGCAGTTCTTC; CDR3: CASSLGQGAYNEQFF; D: .; size: once; V: TRBV5-8; J: TRBJ2-1
DNA: TGCGCCAGCACGAGCAGGGGTGGCTCCTACGAGCAGTACTTC; CDR3: CASTSRGGSYEQYF; D: .; size: .; V: TRBV5-1; J: TRBJ2-7
DNA: TGTGCCATCAAGGGGAATGACCACTCCTACGAGCAGTACTTC; CDR3: CAIKGNDHSYEQYF; D: .; size: once; V: TRBV10-3; J: TRBJ2-7
DNA: TGTGCCAGCAGCTTACAAGAGTACGCCGCAACTAATGAAAAACTGTTTTTT; CDR3: CASSLQEYAATNEKLFF; D: .; size: .; V: TRBV7-9; J: TRBJ1-4
DNA: TGTGCCAGCAGCGCGCGGGGGGGAACAGATACGCAGTATTTT; CDR3: CASSARGGTDTQYF; D: TRBD2; size: .; V: TRBV9; J: TRBJ2-3
DNA: TGTGCTAGTGGCCTACAGGATTCACCCCTCCACTTT; CDR3: CASGLQDSPLHF; D: .; size: .; V: TRBV12-5; J: TRBJ1-6